One sample yielded the 8 T cell receptor beta chains listed below, sequenced in a study of cytomegalovirus exposure and HLA in healthy donors. In the PCR, 60 Vbeta and 13 Jbeta primers were used. Using immunoSEQ multiplex PCR, the repertoire was profiled, and TCRdb retains in-frame clones only, with some absent. The repertoire has roughly 150,000 clones, over 70% of them found once; the top ten carry about 5%. The material sequenced was PBMCs. Source of these receptors: a man aged 25 to 45 in good health and CMV-seropositive.

V gene TRBV7-9 combines with J gene TRBJ1-1; D not resolved. Trimming shortened V by 4 bases and J by 1 base, and 10 bases separated the two germline ends. Germline values: CDR1 SEHNR, CDR2 FQNEAQ (reference sequence). This CDR3 spans 14 amino acids. The CDR3 loop is CASSSQQRNTEAFF. CDR3 DNA sequence: TGTGCCAGCAGCTCCCAACAGAGGAACACTGAAGCTTTCTTT. The entire variable domain, with the rest obtained from reference TRBV7-9 and TRBJ1-1, is as follows: DTGVSQNPRHKITKRGQNVTFRCDPISEHNRLYWYRQTLGQGPEFLTYFQNEAQLEKSRLLSDRFSAERPKGSFSTLEIQRTEQGDSAMYLCASSSQQRNTEAFFGQGTRLTVV.

The table lists this clone with a count of one. The junction differs from germline at one of its ends, possibly a read error. V usage is TRBV30 and J usage is TRBJ2-1; TRBD1 might be the D (5 bases). The germline V gene encodes CDR1 GTSNPN and CDR2 SVGIG (reference sequence). The CDR3 sequence is 15 residues long. The CDR3 DNA reads as TGTGCCTGGAGTGCCGCCTGGGGCGGTTCCAATGGGCAGTTCTTC. Its protein is CAWSAAWGGSNGQFF.

The chain links TRBV7-8 to TRBJ2-7; TRBD2 might be the D (6 bases). There are 14 residues in the CDR3. Trimming cost V 0 bases and J 2 bases, with 8 bases left between them. Germline V gene data show CDR1 as SGHVS and CDR2 as FQNEAQ. The CDR3 here is CASSLAGGTYEQYF. The CDR3 DNA reads as TGTGCCAGCAGCTTAGCCGGGGGAACCTACGAGCAGTACTTC.

The V gene is TRBV9, the J gene TRBJ2-5; no firm D call. Germline V gives CDR1 SGDLS, CDR2 YYNGEE. The V gene lost 0 bases and the J gene lost 2 bases, with 11 bases spanning the gap. The CDR3 is 15 residues long. The CDR3 reads CASSVGTATQETQYF. CDR3 DNA sequence: TGTGCCAGCAGCGTAGGAACAGCTACGCAAGAGACCCAGTACTTC.

This chain links TRBV18 with TRBJ1-5; 10 bases match TRBD1. CDR1 is KGHSH and CDR2 is LQKENI in the germline V gene. This CDR3 comprises 17 residues. J was trimmed by 4 bases and V by 2 bases; bases with no gene match: 8. The CDR3 nucleotides read TGTGCCAGCTCACCATCCTTGGGACAGGGGAGAAATCAGCCCCAGCATTTT. Protein: CASSPSLGQGRNQPQHF.

V gene TRBV29-1 combines with J gene TRBJ2-7; 8 bases match TRBD1. CDR3 length equals 11 residues. Germline V lookup: CDR1 SQVTM, CDR2 ANQGSEA. Trimming at V came to 7 bases and at J to 7 bases, leaving 6 bases not matched to a gene. The CDR3 loop reads CSGSGGEEQYF. The DNA for the CDR3 is TGCAGCGGCTCAGGGGGCGAGGAGCAGTACTTC.

This chain uses TRBV9 with TRBJ1-1; 7 bases are a match to TRBD1. Per the germline V gene, CDR1 is SGDLS and CDR2 is YYNGEE. V lost 0 bases to trimming and J lost 4 bases; unmatched junction nucleotides: 6. CDR3 length: 15 amino acids. The CDR3 sequence: CASSVVPGGGTEAFF. The CDR3 region has the DNA TGTGCCAGCAGCGTAGTTCCAGGGGGTGGCACTGAAGCTTTCTTT.

The chain carries TRBV7-2 and TRBJ2-1, with D tentatively TRBD2 (5 bases). V lost 4 bases to trimming and J lost 4 bases, with 11 bases between them. The CDR3 has 14 amino acids. CDR1 SGHTA and CDR2 FQGNSA come from the germline V gene. This chain's CDR3 is CASSSRTGYNEQFF. CDR3 sequence (DNA): TGTGCCAGCAGCTCTCGGACTGGATACAATGAGCAGTTCTTC.